This T cell receptor beta chain was sequenced in a study of T-cell reconstitution after alpha-beta-depleted transplantation in children. Unique molecular identifiers were incorporated during preparation of the TCRbeta library. TCRdb re-derived calls from the PCR reads in MiXCR, one entry per CDR3 protein. This table holds some 600,000 distinct CDR3 sequences, around 13% found once. A word on this clonotype: Its specificity is not known.

The CDR3 loop spans 16 amino acids. With 5 bases removed from V and 4 bases from J, the gap between germline ends came to 21 bases. Germline V gene sequence: CDR1 SEHNR, CDR2 FQNEAQ (reference sequence). Study-wide points: Reportedly, only several hundred clones from non-depleted graft cells drove alpha-beta T-cell counts at about two months. Newly produced T cells mostly provided counts and TCRbeta diversity after one year, as hyperexpanded clones declined. At day 60, the high TCRbeta diversity found in some patients originated from recipient T cells and thymic progenitors that had survived.

This receptor was identified in a male patient between 5 and 17 years old who had a stem cell transplant for acute myeloid leukemia, so the T cells may come from the graft donor. The sequenced sample was PBMCs, mostly from graft donor cells, obtained 360 days after TCRalphabeta/CD19-depleted stem cell transplant. J is TRBJ2-7 and V is TRBV7-9, with D perhaps matching TRBD2 (6 bases). The CDR3 sequence is CASSLLGRGAIYEQYF. The CDR3 DNA reads as TGTGCCAGCAGCCTACTGGGGCGGGGCGCAATATACGAGCAGTACTTC. Using reference TRBV7-9 and TRBJ2-7 for the parts outside the CDR3, the full variable domain is DTGVSQNPRHKITKRGQNVTFRCDPISEHNRLYWYRQTLGQGPEFLTYFQNEAQLEKSRLLSDRFSAERPKGSFSTLEIQRTEQGDSAMYLCASSLLGRGAIYEQYFGPGTRLTVT.